This TCR beta chain was sequenced for a study of cytomegalovirus exposure and HLA in healthy donors. PCR involved 60 Vbeta and 13 Jbeta primers. The assay was immunoSEQ multiplex PCR, and TCRdb's table has in-frame clones only and misses some. Seen here are about 120,000 clones, around three quarters observed once, and the top ten hold roughly 11%. A single count supports this clone. Germline V gene sequence: CDR1 MNHEY, CDR2 SVGAGI. The CDR3 loop spans 15 amino acids. Losses at the gene ends were 6 bases for V and 4 bases for J; bases not matched to a gene: 9. The receptor's source is a man aged 35 to 55 in good health and CMV-seropositive. J is TRBJ2-7 and V is TRBV6-5, with 10 bases lining up with TRBD2. Sequenced sample: PBMCs. In nucleotides, the CDR3 is TGTGCCAGCAGGGAATCTAGCGGGGGCCGTTACGAGCAGTACTTC. Protein: CASRESSGGRYEQYF.